The rows below give T cell receptor beta chains drawn from one sample of a study of vaccination effects on CD4 cells after COVID-19. Clones were sequenced by immunoSEQ multiplex PCR, and TCRdb holds only the in-frame ones, with some missing. The data hold about 38,000 clones, with roughly 76% observed a single time. Antigens for these TCRs are unknown. The material sequenced was CD4+ T cells from PBMCs cultured with SARS-CoV-2 spike peptides, taken before COVID-19 vaccination. These receptors were collected from a human donor who received a COVID-19 vaccine. The CDR3 runs from the conserved cysteine through the conserved F or W. The D gene is left open where the match is weak. Clone size is not always given. Where it is, it says once, few, many or a class for expanded clones.

D,J,V,size,CDR3,DNA
TRBD2,TRBJ2-7,TRBV7-2,.,CASSLARVTSGIFYEQYF,TGTGCCAGCAGCTTAGCCAGGGTGACTAGCGGGATATTCTACGAGCAGTACTTC
TRBD2,TRBJ2-7,TRBV18,few,CASSPGTSRTYEQYF,TGTGCCAGCTCACCCGGGACTAGCCGAACCTACGAGCAGTACTTC
TRBD2,TRBJ2-1,TRBV27,few,CASSYGTRVENEQFF,TGTGCCAGCAGTTACGGGACTAGGGTCGAAAATGAGCAGTTCTTC
TRBD2,TRBJ2-3,TRBV20-1,.,CSASLPSGSTDTQYF,TGCAGTGCTAGTTTGCCTAGCGGTTCCACAGATACGCAGTATTTT
TRBD1,TRBJ1-4,TRBV6-1,.,CASSDDRGWEKLFF,TGTGCCAGCAGTGACGACAGGGGATGGGAAAAACTGTTTTTT
.,TRBJ1-5,TRBV7-8,.,CASSLSARLAQHF,TGTGCCAGCAGCTTATCGGCCCGTCTGGCCCAGCATTTT
TRBD2,TRBJ2-1,TRBV7-9,.,CASSLARGAGYNEQFF,TGTGCCAGCAGCTTAGCGCGGGGGGCTGGGTACAATGAGCAGTTCTTC
TRBD1,TRBJ2-3,TRBV30,.,CAWSPGTGGPDTQYF,TGTGCCTGGAGTCCCGGGACAGGGGGCCCAGATACGCAGTATTTT
TRBD2,TRBJ2-7,TRBV27,.,CASSFRTSGAYEQYF,TGTGCCAGCAGTTTCCGGACTAGCGGGGCCTACGAGCAGTACTTC
TRBD1,TRBJ1-2,TRBV6-5,.,CASRGGTGNYGYTF,TGTGCCAGCAGAGGGGGGACAGGGAACTATGGCTACACCTTC
.,TRBJ2-2,TRBV7-2,.,CASSWGGGQGFTGELFF,TGTGCCAGCAGCTGGGGAGGGGGCCAGGGGTTCACCGGGGAGCTGTTTTTT
.,TRBJ2-3,TRBV3-1/TRBV3-2,.,CASSQGGNTDTQYF,TGTGCCAGCAGCCAAGGAGGAAACACAGATACGCAGTATTTT
.,TRBJ1-1,TRBV5-1,.,CASSLGQENTEAFF,TGCGCCAGCAGCTTGGGACAAGAGAACACTGAAGCTTTCTTT
TRBD2,TRBJ2-1,TRBV6-6,.,CASSYLASGRSNEQFF,TGTGCCAGCAGTTACTTGGCTAGCGGGAGGAGCAATGAGCAGTTCTTC
.,TRBJ2-1,TRBV19,.,CASSYRDIGNEQFF,TGTGCCAGTAGCTACCGGGACATCGGCAATGAGCAGTTCTTC